This T cell receptor beta chain was identified in a study of blood T cell repertoires in COVID-19. Whole-study context: Samples came from the United States, Italy and Spain, spanning acute and convalescent COVID-19.

Clinical history reported by participants formed the basis on which cohorts were assigned. The table came from immunoSEQ multiplex PCR; TCRdb's copy has only in-frame clones and leaves some out. The table lists approximately 170,000 clones, 75% to 85% of them singletons, with approximately 6% in the top ten. V dropped 3 bases and J dropped 0; count of bases not matched to a gene: 3. This CDR3 comprises 14 residues. Germline-derived CDR1 and CDR2 are SQVTM and ANQGSEA. This chain joins TRBV29-1 and TRBJ2-5; 8 bases are a match to TRBD2. The sequence derives from a man aged 35 to 55 who had recovered from COVID-19. Material: PBMCs or T cells enriched from blood (not recorded which). CDR3 in amino acids: CSVERGANQETQYF. In nucleotides, the CDR3 is TGCAGCGTTGAGCGGGGGGCCAACCAAGAGACCCAGTACTTC. Combining the CDR3 with reference TRBV29-1 and TRBJ2-5 gives the whole variable domain SAVISQKPSRDICQRGTSLTIQCQVDSQVTMMFWYRQQPGQSLTLIATANQGSEATYESGFVIDKFPISRPNLTFSTLTVSNMSPEDSSIYLCSVERGANQETQYFGPGTRLLVL.